This TCR beta chain was documented in a study of T-cell memory formation after mild COVID-19. Study context: Largely donor-specific sequence clusters came from a couple of donors. Overall study results and limits: Those CD4+ clones that contracted were mainly in CM and EM (CD8+ ones in EMRA). Some responding clones appeared in pre-infection memory, suggesting cross-reactive memory joined.

This clonotype was counted between two and nine times. Its specificity is unknown. cDNA libraries for TCR alpha and TCR beta, carrying sample barcodes and UMIs, came from 5'RACE with constant-segment primers. TCRdb processed the 5' RACE reads anew with MiXCR; each CDR3 protein has one entry. Among approximately 150,000 distinct CDR3 sequences, more than 14% were seen once, and the ten largest hold around an eighth. This receptor was taken from an adult woman who had mild COVID-19 (a few samples of this study predate the infection). Cell type and time point are not known. The sequencing input was PBMCs or a T cell subset sorted from them (not recorded which).

The CDR3 bases are TGTGCCAGCAGCGCCCCCCGGCTAGCGGGGGCGACTGAGCAGTTCTTC. This sequence encodes CASSAPRLAGATEQFF. The V and J genes are TRBV7-6 and TRBJ2-1; 10 nucleotides match TRBD2. The CDR3 contains 16 residues. J was trimmed by 9 bases and V by 5 bases; bases with no gene match: 13. CDR1 SGHVS and CDR2 FNYEAQ come from the germline V gene.